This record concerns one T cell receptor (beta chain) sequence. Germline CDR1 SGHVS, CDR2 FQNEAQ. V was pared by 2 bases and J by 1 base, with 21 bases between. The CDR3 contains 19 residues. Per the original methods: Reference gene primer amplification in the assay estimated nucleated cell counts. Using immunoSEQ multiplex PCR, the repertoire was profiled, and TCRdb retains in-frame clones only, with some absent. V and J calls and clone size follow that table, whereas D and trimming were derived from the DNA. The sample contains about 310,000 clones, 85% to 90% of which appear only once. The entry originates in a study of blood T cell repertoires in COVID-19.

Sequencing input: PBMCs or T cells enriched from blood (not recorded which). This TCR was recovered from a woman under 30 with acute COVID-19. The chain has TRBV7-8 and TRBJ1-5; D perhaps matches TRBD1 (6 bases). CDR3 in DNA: TGTGCCAGCAGCTTATCGATCCTATACAGGGAACTCAGCAATCAGCCCCAGCATTTT. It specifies CASSLSILYRELSNQPQHF.